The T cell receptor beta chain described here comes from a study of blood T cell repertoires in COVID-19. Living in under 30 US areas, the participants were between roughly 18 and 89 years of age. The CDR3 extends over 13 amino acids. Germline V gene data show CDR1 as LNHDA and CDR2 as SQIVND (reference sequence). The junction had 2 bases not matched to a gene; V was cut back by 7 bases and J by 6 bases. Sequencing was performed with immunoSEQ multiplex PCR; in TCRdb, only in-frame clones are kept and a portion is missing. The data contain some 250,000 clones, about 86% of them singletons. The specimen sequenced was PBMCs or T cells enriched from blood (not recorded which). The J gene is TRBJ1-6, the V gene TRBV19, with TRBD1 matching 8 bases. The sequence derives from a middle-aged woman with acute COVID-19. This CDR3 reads CASTQGGNSPLHF. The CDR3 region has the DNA TGTGCCAGTACACAGGGGGGTAATTCACCCCTCCACTTT.